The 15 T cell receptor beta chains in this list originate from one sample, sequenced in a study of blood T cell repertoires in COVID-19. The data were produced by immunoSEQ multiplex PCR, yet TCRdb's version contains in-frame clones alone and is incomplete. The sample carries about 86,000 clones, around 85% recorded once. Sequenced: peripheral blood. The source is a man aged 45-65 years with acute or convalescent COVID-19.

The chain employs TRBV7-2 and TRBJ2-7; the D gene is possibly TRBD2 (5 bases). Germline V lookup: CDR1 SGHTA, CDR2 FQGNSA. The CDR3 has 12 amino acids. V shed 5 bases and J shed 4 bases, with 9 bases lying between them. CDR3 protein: CASSPRGYEQYF. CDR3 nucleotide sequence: TGTGCCAGCAGCCCCCGGGGATACGAGCAGTACTTC.

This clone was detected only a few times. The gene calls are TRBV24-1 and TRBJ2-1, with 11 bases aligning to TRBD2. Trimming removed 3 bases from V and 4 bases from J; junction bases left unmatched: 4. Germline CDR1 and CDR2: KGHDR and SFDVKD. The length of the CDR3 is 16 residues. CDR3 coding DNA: TGTGCCACCAGTGATACCGGGACTAGCGGATACAATGAGCAGTTCTTC. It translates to CATSDTGTSGYNEQFF.

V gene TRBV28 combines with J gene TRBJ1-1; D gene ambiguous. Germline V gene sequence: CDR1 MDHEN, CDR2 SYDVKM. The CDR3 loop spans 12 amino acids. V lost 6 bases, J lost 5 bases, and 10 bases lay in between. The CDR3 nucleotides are TGTGCCAGCAGCAGAATTGCTACTGAAGCTTTCTTT. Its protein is CASSRIATEAFF.

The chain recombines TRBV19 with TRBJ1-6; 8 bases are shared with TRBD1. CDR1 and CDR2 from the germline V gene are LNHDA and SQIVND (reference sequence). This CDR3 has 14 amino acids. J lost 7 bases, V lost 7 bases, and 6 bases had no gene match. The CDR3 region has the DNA TGTGCCAGTAAGACGACAGGGGACAATTCACCCCTCCACTTT. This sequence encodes CASKTTGDNSPLHF.

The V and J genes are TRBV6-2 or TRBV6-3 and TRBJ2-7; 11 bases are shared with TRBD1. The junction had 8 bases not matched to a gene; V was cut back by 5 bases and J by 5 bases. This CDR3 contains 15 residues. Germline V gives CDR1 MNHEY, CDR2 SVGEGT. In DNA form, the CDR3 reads TGTGCCAGCAGTCCGGGACAGGGGGTTACCCACGAGCAGTACTTC. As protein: CASSPGQGVTHEQYF.

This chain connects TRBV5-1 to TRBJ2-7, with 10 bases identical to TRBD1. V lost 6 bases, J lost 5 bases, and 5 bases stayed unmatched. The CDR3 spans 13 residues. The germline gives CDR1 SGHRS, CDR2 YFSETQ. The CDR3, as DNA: TGCGCCAGCACGAGACAGGGGGCCGACGAGCAGTACTTC. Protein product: CASTRQGADEQYF.

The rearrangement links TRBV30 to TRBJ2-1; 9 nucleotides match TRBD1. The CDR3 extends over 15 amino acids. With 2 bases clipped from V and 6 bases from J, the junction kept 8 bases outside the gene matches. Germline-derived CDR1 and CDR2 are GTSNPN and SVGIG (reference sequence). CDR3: CAWSSQGTGTNEQFF. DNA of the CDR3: TGTGCCTGGAGTTCACAGGGGACAGGGACCAATGAGCAGTTCTTC.

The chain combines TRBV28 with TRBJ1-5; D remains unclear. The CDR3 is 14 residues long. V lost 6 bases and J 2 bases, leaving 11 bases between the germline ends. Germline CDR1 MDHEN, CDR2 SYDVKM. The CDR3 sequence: CASSPSRGNQPQHF. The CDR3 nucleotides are TGTGCCAGCAGCCCCTCGAGGGGCAATCAGCCCCAGCATTTT.

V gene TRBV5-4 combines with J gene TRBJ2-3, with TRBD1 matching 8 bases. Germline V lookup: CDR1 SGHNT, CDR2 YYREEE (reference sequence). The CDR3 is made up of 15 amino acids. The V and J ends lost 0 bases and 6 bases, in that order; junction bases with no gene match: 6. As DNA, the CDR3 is TGTGCCAGCAGCTTGGATTCAGGGGGCTTCGATACGCAGTATTTT. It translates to CASSLDSGGFDTQYF.

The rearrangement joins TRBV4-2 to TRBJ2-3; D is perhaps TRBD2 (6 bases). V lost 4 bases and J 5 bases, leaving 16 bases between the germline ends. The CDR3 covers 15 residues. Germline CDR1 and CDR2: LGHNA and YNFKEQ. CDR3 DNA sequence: TGTGCCAGCAGCCCGCGGGATCCCTTACGAGATACGCAGTATTTT. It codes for CASSPRDPLRDTQYF.

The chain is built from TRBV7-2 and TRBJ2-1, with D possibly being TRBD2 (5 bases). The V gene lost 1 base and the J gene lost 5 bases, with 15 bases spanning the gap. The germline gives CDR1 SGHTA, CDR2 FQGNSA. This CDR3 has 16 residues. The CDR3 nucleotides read TGTGCCAGCAGCTTAGACGGGAATAGTGGGCACAATGAGCAGTTCTTC. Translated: CASSLDGNSGHNEQFF.

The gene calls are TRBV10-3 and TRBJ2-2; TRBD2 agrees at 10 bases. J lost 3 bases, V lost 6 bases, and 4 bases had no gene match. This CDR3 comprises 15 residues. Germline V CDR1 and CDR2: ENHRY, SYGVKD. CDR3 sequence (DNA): TGTGCCATCAGCGCCAGCGGGGGGGACACCGGGGAGCTGTTTTTT. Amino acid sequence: CAISASGGDTGELFF.

CDR3 protein: CASSNSRVGNQPQHF. CDR3 nucleotides: TGTGCCAGTAGTAATAGCAGGGTGGGCAATCAGCCCCAGCATTTT. The chain employs TRBV19 and TRBJ1-5; tentative D call: TRBD1 (5 bases). This CDR3 has 15 amino acids. V lost 4 bases to trimming and J lost 2 bases, with 12 bases between them. In germline, CDR1 is LNHDA, CDR2 SQIVND (reference sequence).

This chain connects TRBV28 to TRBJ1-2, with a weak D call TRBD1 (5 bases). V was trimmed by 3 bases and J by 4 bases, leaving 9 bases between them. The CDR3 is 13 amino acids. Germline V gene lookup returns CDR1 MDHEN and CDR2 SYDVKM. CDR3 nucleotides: TGTGCCAGCAGTTTGCGGGACGGCTATGGCTACACCTTC. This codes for CASSLRDGYGYTF.

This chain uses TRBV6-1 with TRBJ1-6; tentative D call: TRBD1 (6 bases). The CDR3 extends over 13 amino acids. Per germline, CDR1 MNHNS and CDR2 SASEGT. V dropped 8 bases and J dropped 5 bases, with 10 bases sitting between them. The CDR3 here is CASGTGNNSPLHF. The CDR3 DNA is TGTGCCAGCGGAACAGGGAATAATTCACCCCTCCACTTT.